The 9 T cell receptor beta chains in this list originate from one sample, sequenced in a study of PD-L1 blockade in urothelial cancer. The data were produced by immunoSEQ multiplex PCR, yet TCRdb's version contains in-frame clones alone and is incomplete. Of about 57,000 clones detected, 85% to 90% appear once; the ten largest clones hold roughly 2.9%. Material: PBMCs, obtained around atezolizumab (anti-PD-L1) treatment. These receptor sequences come from a man between 45 and 60 years old with urothelial cancer.

V is TRBV30 and J is TRBJ1-5; TRBD1 matches at 7 bases. Germline lookup yields CDR1 GTSNPN and CDR2 SVGIG (reference sequence). The CDR3 has 17 residues. V dropped 3 bases and J dropped 0; count of bases not matched to a gene: 11. The CDR3 nucleotides are TGTGCCTGGAGCAGGGGGAACAGAAAATATAGCAATCAGCCCCAGCATTTT. Protein sequence: CAWSRGNRKYSNQPQHF.

There are a few counts of this clone. V and J are TRBV5-6 and TRBJ1-1; D may be TRBD1 (6 bases). V dropped 4 bases and J dropped 2 bases, with 12 bases sitting between them. In germline, CDR1 is SGHDT, CDR2 YYEEEE. This CDR3 contains 14 residues. CDR3 sequence: CASSTGIGNTEAFF. CDR3 in DNA: TGTGCCAGCAGCACAGGGATAGGAAACACTGAAGCTTTCTTT.

This clone is a singleton in its sample. The rearrangement uses TRBV29-1 and TRBJ1-1, with D maybe TRBD1 (6 bases). Trimming left V 7 bases short and J 0 bases short, with 12 bases between. Germline V gene sequence: CDR1 SQVTM, CDR2 ANQGSEA. CDR3 length: 13 amino acids. The CDR3 DNA is TGCAGCGGTGGACAGTTTATGAACACTGAAGCTTTCTTT. It is translated as CSGGQFMNTEAFF. The full variable domain, completed using reference TRBV29-1 and TRBJ1-1, is SAVISQKPSRDICQRGTSLTIQCQVDSQVTMMFWYRQQPGQSLTLIATANQGSEATYESGFVIDKFPISRPNLTFSTLTVSNMSPEDSSIYLCSGGQFMNTEAFFGQGTRLTVV.

This clone was seen just once. The chain joins TRBV6-5 to TRBJ2-3, with 10 bases lining up with TRBD2. Germline CDR1 is MNHEY and CDR2 is SVGAGI. The CDR3 sequence is 15 residues long. J was trimmed by 1 base and V by 6 bases; bases with no gene match: 4. The CDR3 coding sequence is TGTGCCAGCAGATCCGGACTAGCGGGCACAGATACGCAGTATTTT. Its protein product is CASRSGLAGTDTQYF.

This clone was recorded once. The genes are TRBV9 and TRBJ1-2, with D tentatively TRBD1 (5 bases). This CDR3 is 16 amino acids long. Germline V gene lookup returns CDR1 SGDLS and CDR2 YYNGEE. Trimming pared 6 bases from V and 8 bases from J, leaving 26 bases between. The CDR3 protein is CASMRSDTKSSRGYTF. DNA for the CDR3: TGTGCCAGCATGCGTTCGGACACAAAGTCTTCGCGGGGCTACACCTTC.

This chain uses TRBV5-1 with TRBJ2-3; 7 bases map to TRBD2. Per germline, CDR1 SGHRS and CDR2 YFSETQ. The J segment lost 6 bases and the V segment lost 7 bases, leaving 5 bases of the junction unmatched. The CDR3 runs to 12 residues. The CDR3 reads CASGREGDTQYF. The CDR3 nucleotides read TGCGCCAGCGGAAGGGAGGGTGATACGCAGTATTTT. Full variable domain (rest looked up from reference TRBV5-1 and TRBJ2-3): KAGVTQTPRYLIKTRGQQVTLSCSPISGHRSVSWYQQTPGQGLQFLFEYFSETQRNKGNFPGRFSGRQFSNSRSEMNVSTLELGDSALYLCASGREGDTQYFGPGTRLTVL.

The CDR3 spells CASSFRLAGDELETQYF. The CDR3 coding sequence is TGTGCCAGCAGCTTTAGGCTAGCGGGAGACGAGTTGGAGACCCAGTACTTC. The genes are TRBV5-5 and TRBJ2-5; 10 bases agree with TRBD2. The CDR3 spans 17 residues. With 2 bases clipped from V and 5 bases from J, the junction kept 12 bases outside the gene matches. CDR1 is SGHKS, CDR2 YYEKEE, per germline (reference sequence).

The chain employs TRBV6-1 and TRBJ2-3, with TRBD2 as a possible D gene (5 bases). In germline, CDR1 is MNHNS, CDR2 SASEGT. This CDR3 contains 15 residues. V lost 1 base and J 5 bases, leaving 13 bases between the germline ends. The CDR3 region is CASSEEVRAGDTQYF. The CDR3 nucleotides are TGTGCCAGCAGTGAAGAGGTTCGGGCGGGAGATACGCAGTATTTT.

This clone was seen a single time. The chain recombines TRBV7-2 with TRBJ2-3; D possibly corresponds to TRBD2 (6 bases). The V gene's germline CDR1 is SGHTA and CDR2 FQGNSA. The CDR3 totals 14 residues. Trimming left V 7 bases short and J 2 bases short, with 13 bases between. CDR3: CASKRSGATDTQYF. The CDR3 bases are TGTGCCAGCAAGAGATCGGGAGCCACAGATACGCAGTATTTT.